The 10 T cell receptor beta chains below all came from one sample that was sequenced in a study of cytomegalovirus exposure and HLA in healthy donors. Repertoires were generated with immunoSEQ multiplex PCR, while TCRdb's copy carries only in-frame clones and drops some. The sample has around 60,000 clones; approximately 95% are singletons. The sample was PBMCs. These receptors all stem from a woman younger than 35 in good health and CMV-seronegative.

This sequence joins TRBV27 and TRBJ2-3; 9 bases line up with TRBD1. Germline lookup yields CDR1 MNHEY and CDR2 SMNVEV (reference sequence). CDR3 length: 16 residues. Trimming at V came to 3 bases and at J to 5 bases, leaving 9 bases not matched to a gene. The CDR3 nucleotides read TGTGCCAGCAGTTTTTCCGGGACAGGGAGTTTAGATACGCAGTATTTT. Translation: CASSFSGTGSLDTQYF.

The chain couples TRBV18 to TRBJ2-7, with TRBD2 matching over 7 bases. The CDR3 is 16 residues long. V was pared by 5 bases and J by 5 bases, with 15 bases of the junction left unmatched. The germline V gene has CDR1 KGHSH and CDR2 LQKENI. The CDR3 loop reads CASSRLAETAGDEQYF. CDR3 DNA: TGTGCCAGCTCAAGGTTAGCGGAGACCGCGGGGGACGAGCAGTACTTC.

As DNA, the CDR3 is TGTGCCAGCAGCTGGGCCGGGGGGGGCACAGATACGCAGTATTTT. Translating gives CASSWAGGGTDTQYF. V gene TRBV5-4 combines with J gene TRBJ2-3, with 8 bases that match TRBD2. Losses at the gene ends were 3 bases for V and 1 base for J; bases not matched to a gene: 4. CDR3 size: 15 residues. Germline CDR1 reads SGHNT; CDR2 reads YYREEE (reference sequence). Combining the CDR3 with reference TRBV5-4 and TRBJ2-3 gives the whole variable domain ETGVTQSPTHLIKTRGQQVTLRCSSQSGHNTVSWYQQALGQGPQFIFQYYREEENGRGNFPPRFSGLQFPNYSSELNVNALELDDSALYLCASSWAGGGTDTQYFGPGTRLTVL.

This chain joins TRBV14 and TRBJ2-1, with D possibly matching TRBD2 (5 bases). V lost 0 bases and J 10 bases, leaving 13 bases between the germline ends. Germline CDR1 SGHDN, CDR2 FVKESK. The CDR3 extends over 14 amino acids. CDR3 sequence reads: CASSQDWLAGEQFF. CDR3 nucleotide sequence: TGTGCCAGCAGCCAAGATTGGCTAGCTGGGGAGCAGTTCTTC.

This sequence joins TRBV5-4 and TRBJ2-3, with TRBD2 matching 8 bases. The length of the CDR3 is 16 residues. The J segment lost 3 bases and the V segment lost 4 bases, leaving 10 bases of the junction unmatched. From germline, CDR1 is SGHNT and CDR2 YYREEE (reference sequence). CDR3 sequence (DNA): TGTGCCAGCAGCCCGGGAGGGGCAGGTTCTACAGATACGCAGTATTTT. Residues: CASSPGGAGSTDTQYF.

This clone has just a few counts. The chain combines TRBV15 with TRBJ2-6; TRBD1 aligns across 8 bases. Germline V lookup: CDR1 LNHNV, CDR2 YYDKDF (reference sequence). The CDR3 loop spans 19 amino acids. Trimming cost V 1 base and J 2 bases; bases outside gene matches: 10. The CDR3 loop is CATSRATTGAWAGANVLTF. The CDR3 region has the DNA TGTGCCACCAGCAGAGCCACGACAGGGGCTTGGGCTGGGGCCAACGTCCTGACTTTC.

The rearrangement joins TRBV7-9 to TRBJ2-5; 15 bases align to TRBD2. Unmatched junction bases numbered 7, after V lost 5 bases and J lost 0 bases. From germline, CDR1 is SEHNR and CDR2 FQNEAQ (reference sequence). The CDR3 has 18 amino acids. This CDR3 is CASSAGLAGGLYQETQYF. The CDR3 DNA reads TGTGCCAGCAGCGCGGGACTAGCGGGGGGTCTGTACCAAGAGACCCAGTACTTC.

The V and J genes are TRBV28 and TRBJ1-5; the D is unclear. Trimming left V 3 bases short and J 7 bases short, with 10 bases between. The CDR3 spans 13 residues. Germline V gives CDR1 MDHEN, CDR2 SYDVKM. The CDR3 nucleotides read TGTGCCAGCAGTTTGCGGGCGGGCCAGCCCCAGCATTTT. Its translation is CASSLRAGQPQHF.

This clone is a singleton in its sample. The chain combines TRBV10-2 with TRBJ1-5; 10 bases agree with TRBD1. The germline V gene encodes CDR1 WSHSY and CDR2 SAAADI. The V gene end was trimmed by 4 bases and the J gene end by 7 bases; junction bases not matched to a gene: 4. The CDR3 runs 14 residues. The chain's CDR3 is CASSGGQGSQPQHF. Here the CDR3 DNA reads TGCGCCAGCAGTGGGGGACAGGGGAGCCAGCCCCAGCATTTT.

The chain combines TRBV6-6 with TRBJ1-2; 8 bases are shared with TRBD1. Losses at the gene ends were 0 bases for V and 6 bases for J; bases not matched to a gene: 6. From germline, CDR1 is MNHNY and CDR2 SVGAGI (reference sequence). There are 15 residues in the CDR3. The CDR3 DNA reads TGTGCCAGCAGTTACTCCCGGACAGGGAGGGATGGCTACACCTTC. Encoded protein: CASSYSRTGRDGYTF.